This note documents a single TCR beta chain sequence. Two negative PCRs, clearance, or symptom resolution characterized the recovered Cohort 3 donors. These data originate in a study of blood T cell repertoires in COVID-19. Study in general: COVID-19 samples collected from the United States, Italy and Spain covered acute and convalescent phases. Sources were T cells, B-cell-depleted T cells, or PBMCs; the material itself was cDNA or gDNA.

Profiling relied on immunoSEQ multiplex PCR, and the TCRdb table lists in-frame clones only, not all of them. The sample has more than 300,000 clones; over 85% are singletons. From germline, CDR1 is ENHRY and CDR2 SYGVKD. V lost 1 base and J 8 bases, leaving 21 bases between the germline ends. The CDR3 sequence is 17 residues long. The receptor was isolated from a woman aged 25-40 years who had recovered from COVID-19. J is TRBJ1-3 and V is TRBV10-3; a weak D match, TRBD1 (6 bases). The specimen sequenced was PBMCs or T cells enriched from blood (not recorded which). CDR3 sequence (DNA): TGTGCCATCAGTGAGTTATTGGGACATTCAAGTGAGGACACCATATATTTT. Protein: CAISELLGHSSEDTIYF.